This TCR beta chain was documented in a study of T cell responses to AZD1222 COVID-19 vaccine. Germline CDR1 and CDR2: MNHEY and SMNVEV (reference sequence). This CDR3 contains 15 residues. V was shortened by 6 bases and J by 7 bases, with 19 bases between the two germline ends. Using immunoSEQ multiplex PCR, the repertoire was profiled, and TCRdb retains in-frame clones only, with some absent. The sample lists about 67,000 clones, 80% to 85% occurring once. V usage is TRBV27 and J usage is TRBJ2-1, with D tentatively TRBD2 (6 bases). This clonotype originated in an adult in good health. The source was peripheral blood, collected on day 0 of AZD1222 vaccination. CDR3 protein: CASSPGLGEANEQFF. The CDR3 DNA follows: TGTGCCAGCAGCCCCGGTCTGGGGGAGGCGAATGAGCAGTTCTTC.